What follows are 25 T cell receptor beta chains derived from one specimen sequenced in a study of CD4 T cells in relation to SARS-CoV-2 and coronaviruses. No antigens are known for them. Using immunoSEQ multiplex PCR, the repertoire was profiled, and TCRdb retains in-frame clones only, with some absent. Altogether about 21,000 clones are present, approximately 84% being singletons, with the ten largest covering around 17%. Unexposed donor CD4+ T cells date from about 2011-2019, before the COVID-19 pandemic. After more than eight days of culture, CD4+ T cells were isolated. The sequenced sample consisted of CD4+ T cells from PBMCs, cultured in vitro. The origin of the receptors is a human donor in good health.

J is TRBJ2-7 and V is TRBV19, with D maybe TRBD1 (6 bases). The germline V gene encodes CDR1 LNHDA and CDR2 SQIVND (reference sequence). CDR3 size: 13 residues. V was shortened by 2 bases and J by 2 bases, with 7 bases between the two germline ends. DNA of the CDR3: TGTGCCAGTAGTATAAACAGGGCCTACGAGCAGTACTTC. Translated, it gives CASSINRAYEQYF.

The rearrangement links TRBV7-3 to TRBJ2-2, with 10 bases lining up with TRBD1. Germline V gene data show CDR1 as SGHTA and CDR2 as FQGTGA. With 3 bases clipped from V and 6 bases from J, the junction kept 4 bases outside the gene matches. The CDR3 runs 15 residues. CDR3 amino acids: CASSFLGQGAGELFF. The CDR3 coding sequence is TGTGCCAGCAGCTTCCTAGGACAGGGGGCCGGGGAGCTGTTTTTT.

The V and J genes are TRBV19 and TRBJ2-7; a possible D gene is TRBD2 (6 bases). This CDR3 has 15 residues. From germline, CDR1 is LNHDA and CDR2 SQIVND (reference sequence). Between the trimmed V and J ends, which lost 5 bases and 2 bases, there was a span of 16 bases. CDR3 region: CASSVGGTPTYEQYF. CDR3 sequence (DNA): TGTGCCAGTAGTGTGGGCGGGACTCCTACCTACGAGCAGTACTTC.

This clone was seen only once. The chain couples TRBV6-5 to TRBJ2-3; D possibly corresponds to TRBD2 (5 bases). CDR1 is MNHEY and CDR2 is SVGAGI in the germline V gene. The CDR3 runs 14 residues. Trimming removed 6 bases at V and 0 bases at J, with 10 bases between. The DNA of the CDR3 is TGTGCCAGCAGCTATGGAGGTAGCACAGATACGCAGTATTTT. Its protein is CASSYGGSTDTQYF.

The chain joins TRBV7-9 to TRBJ1-2; D uncertain. Germline V CDR1 and CDR2: SEHNR, FQNEAQ (reference sequence). The CDR3 spans 13 residues. Trimming cost V 5 bases and J 5 bases, with 12 bases left between them. The CDR3 DNA sequence: TGTGCCAGCAGCCCGGATCCTGAGTATGGCTACACCTTC. It encodes CASSPDPEYGYTF.

This clone was detected once. The genes are TRBV7-2 and TRBJ2-2, with a tentative D call TRBD2 (6 bases). The germline gives CDR1 SGHTA, CDR2 FQGNSA. Trimming removed 5 bases at V and 6 bases at J, with 16 bases between. This CDR3 is built from 15 residues. The CDR3: CASSPSTSFSGELFF. In DNA form, the CDR3 reads TGTGCCAGCAGCCCGTCGACTAGTTTCTCCGGGGAGCTGTTTTTT.

CDR3 sequence reads: CSVAGSLGQYF. The CDR3, as DNA: TGCAGCGTTGCAGGTAGCCTGGGGCAGTACTTC. The rearrangement uses TRBV29-1 and TRBJ2-7; D call uncertain. The CDR3 totals 11 residues. Per germline, CDR1 SQVTM and CDR2 ANQGSEA. Trimming took off 4 bases at V and 9 bases at J, with 13 bases between the two ends.

The rearrangement joins TRBV7-2 to TRBJ2-1; tentatively, D is TRBD1 (6 bases). The CDR3 covers 13 residues. The germline gives CDR1 SGHTA, CDR2 FQGNSA. V was shortened by 6 bases and J by 6 bases, with 12 bases between the two germline ends. CDR3: CASSSRGGNEQFF. Here the CDR3 DNA reads TGTGCCAGCAGTTCAAGAGGGGGCAATGAGCAGTTCTTC.

The rearrangement uses TRBV18 and TRBJ1-1; D may be TRBD1 (6 bases). This CDR3 has 12 residues. Germline V gene data show CDR1 as KGHSH and CDR2 as LQKENI. The V gene lost 4 bases and the J gene lost 11 bases, with 14 bases spanning the gap. The CDR3 DNA sequence: TGTGCCAGCTCACTTCGGACAGATAAGGCTTTCTTT. This translates into CASSLRTDKAFF.

This chain uses TRBV5-4 with TRBJ2-7; TRBD1 aligns across 10 bases. CDR3 length: 16 residues. The germline gives CDR1 SGHNT, CDR2 YYREEE (reference sequence). The V and J ends lost 4 bases and 6 bases, in that order; junction bases with no gene match: 13. The CDR3 is CASSQKRQGAVGEQYF. In nucleotides, the CDR3 is TGTGCCAGCAGCCAAAAGAGACAGGGGGCGGTCGGCGAGCAGTACTTC.

This clone was observed a few times. V is TRBV5-4 and J is TRBJ2-2; D is ambiguous. The CDR3 consists of 12 residues. Per the germline V gene, CDR1 is SGHNT and CDR2 is YYREEE (reference sequence). V lost 0 bases and J 5 bases, leaving 2 bases between the germline ends. The CDR3, as DNA: TGTGCCAGCAGCTTGGCGACCGGGGAGCTGTTTTTT. It encodes CASSLATGELFF. Drawing the rest from reference TRBV5-4 and TRBJ2-2, the complete variable domain is ETGVTQSPTHLIKTRGQQVTLRCSSQSGHNTVSWYQQALGQGPQFIFQYYREEENGRGNFPPRFSGLQFPNYSSELNVNALELDDSALYLCASSLATGELFFGEGSRLTVL.

This clone has a handful of counts. The V gene is TRBV5-6, the J gene TRBJ1-2; D possibly corresponds to TRBD1 (5 bases). The CDR3 is made up of 14 amino acids. V was trimmed by 2 bases and J by 3 bases, leaving 11 bases between them. CDR1 and CDR2 (germline): SGHDT, YYEEEE. The DNA of the CDR3 is TGTGCCAGCAGCTTTTCAGGGTCTGACTATGGCTACACCTTC. Its protein is CASSFSGSDYGYTF.

This chain uses TRBV3-1 (or the pseudogene TRBV3-2) with TRBJ2-2; 8 bases fit TRBD2. The CDR3 is 15 amino acids. Germline trimming cut 7 bases from V and 5 bases from J; bases unmatched to any gene: 9. The germline gives CDR1 LGHDT, CDR2 YNNKEL (reference sequence). The CDR3 spells CASTLSGIRTGELFF. The CDR3 DNA reads TGTGCCAGCACCCTTAGCGGGATCCGAACCGGGGAGCTGTTTTTT.

The chain joins TRBV5-4 to TRBJ1-3; TRBD1 agrees at 7 bases. V was clipped by 4 bases and J by 0 bases; unmatched bases: 4. The CDR3 loop spans 15 amino acids. Looked up from germline, CDR1 is SGHNT and CDR2 is YYREEE (reference sequence). CDR3 sequence (DNA): TGTGCCAGCAGCAGACAGGGCCCCTCTGGAAACACCATATATTTT. Amino acids: CASSRQGPSGNTIYF.

V usage is TRBV9 and J usage is TRBJ2-1, with 7 bases identical to TRBD1. J was trimmed by 2 bases and V by 3 bases; bases with no gene match: 5. This CDR3 region has 15 residues. Germline V lookup: CDR1 SGDLS, CDR2 YYNGEE. CDR3 protein: CASSANRGTYNEQFF. In DNA form, the CDR3 reads TGTGCCAGCAGCGCAAACAGGGGTACCTACAATGAGCAGTTCTTC.

This chain links TRBV14 with TRBJ1-1, with D unresolved. V gave up 1 base and J gave up 4 bases, with 10 bases separating them. The CDR3 runs to 14 residues. Germline V gene sequence: CDR1 SGHDN, CDR2 FVKESK. CDR3 nucleotides: TGTGCCAGCAGCCAAGTTGAGGGTTTCACTGAAGCTTTCTTT. Residues: CASSQVEGFTEAFF.

The chain uses TRBV30 and TRBJ1-2, with D possibly TRBD1 on 5 matching bases. CDR3 length: 14 amino acids. CDR1 is GTSNPN, CDR2 SVGIG, per germline (reference sequence). V was shortened by 0 bases and J by 6 bases, with 14 bases between the two germline ends. CDR3 DNA: TGTGCCTGGAGTGTTTGGGGCAAGATGAATGGCTACACCTTC. Translated, it gives CAWSVWGKMNGYTF.

This clone was counted between two and nine times. V is TRBV3-1 (or the pseudogene TRBV3-2) and J is TRBJ1-2; D is ambiguous. Germline V CDR1 and CDR2: LGHDT, YNNKEL (reference sequence). Trimming took 1 base from V and 0 from J, leaving 12 bases between them. The CDR3 runs to 16 residues. The CDR3: CASSQGPGSSNYGYTF. CDR3 in DNA: TGTGCCAGCAGCCAAGGGCCCGGCAGTTCTAACTATGGCTACACCTTC.

Relative to its sample, this clone is medium-sized (0.01 to 0.1%). This rearrangement joins TRBV19 to TRBJ2-1, with D possibly TRBD1 on 5 matching bases. There are 17 residues in the CDR3. Germline V gene sequence: CDR1 LNHDA, CDR2 SQIVND (reference sequence). V lost 0 bases to trimming and J lost 5 bases, with 17 bases between them. The CDR3 sequence is CASSIELWAGCNNEQFF. The CDR3 DNA is TGTGCCAGTAGTATAGAGCTTTGGGCAGGGTGTAACAATGAGCAGTTCTTC.

This chain connects TRBV7-8 to TRBJ2-5; D is perhaps TRBD2 (6 bases). Germline V gives CDR1 SGHVS, CDR2 FQNEAQ. Trimming left V 10 bases short and J 5 bases short, with 17 bases between. This CDR3 is built from 13 residues. The chain's CDR3 is CATSGADRETQYF. For the CDR3, the DNA is TGTGCCACCTCGGGAGCTGATAGGGAGACCCAGTACTTC.

V usage is TRBV3-1 (or the pseudogene TRBV3-2) and J usage is TRBJ1-1; tentative D call: TRBD1 (6 bases). Germline CDR1 is LGHDT and CDR2 is YNNKEL (reference sequence). Trimming took 6 bases from V and 1 from J, leaving 12 bases between them. CDR3 length: 14 amino acids. The CDR3 DNA is TGTGCCAGCAGGGGGAGGGGGGAGAACACTGAAGCTTTCTTT. As protein: CASRGRGENTEAFF.

The chain recombines TRBV2 with TRBJ2-2, with D unclear. The CDR3 spans 15 residues. Germline V lookup: CDR1 SNHLY, CDR2 FYNNEI. Between the trimmed V and J ends, which lost 4 bases and 4 bases, there was a span of 13 bases. In nucleotides, the CDR3 is TGTGCCAGCAGTGGGACCATTCTGTTCACCGGGGAGCTGTTTTTT. This encodes CASSGTILFTGELFF.

This chain connects TRBV6-5 to TRBJ2-7; D is unresolved. Germline-derived CDR1 and CDR2 are MNHEY and SVGAGI. The length of the CDR3 is 11 residues. Trimming left V 3 bases short and J 7 bases short, with 7 bases between. CDR3 nucleotides: TGTGCCAGCAGTTATCGAAATGAGCAGTACTTC. Translation: CASSYRNEQYF.

V and J are TRBV6-1 and TRBJ2-7; the match to TRBD2 covers 9 bases. CDR1 and CDR2 (germline): MNHNS, SASEGT. There are 16 residues in the CDR3. Trimming removed 0 bases from V and 4 bases from J; junction bases left unmatched: 7. DNA of the CDR3: TGTGCCAGCAGTGAAGCGCTTGCGGGAGGGCCTTACGAGCAGTACTTC. This translates into CASSEALAGGPYEQYF.

This clone was recorded a few times. This chain links TRBV12-3 or TRBV12-4 with TRBJ1-1; no clear D. V shed 3 bases and J shed 2 bases, with 4 bases lying between them. This CDR3 is 12 amino acids long. CDR3 coding DNA: TGTGCCAGCAGTTTCCTAAACACTGAAGCTTTCTTT. Translating it yields CASSFLNTEAFF.